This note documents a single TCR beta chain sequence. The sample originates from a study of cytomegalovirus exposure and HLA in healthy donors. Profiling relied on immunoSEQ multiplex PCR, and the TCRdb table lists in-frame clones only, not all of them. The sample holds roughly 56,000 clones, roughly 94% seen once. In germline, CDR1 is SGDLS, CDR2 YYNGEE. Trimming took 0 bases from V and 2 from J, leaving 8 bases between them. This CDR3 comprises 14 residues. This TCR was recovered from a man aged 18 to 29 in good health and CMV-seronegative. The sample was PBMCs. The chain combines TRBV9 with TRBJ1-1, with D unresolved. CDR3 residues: CASSVVSSNTEAFF. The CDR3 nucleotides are TGTGCCAGCAGCGTAGTGAGCTCTAACACTGAAGCTTTCTTT.